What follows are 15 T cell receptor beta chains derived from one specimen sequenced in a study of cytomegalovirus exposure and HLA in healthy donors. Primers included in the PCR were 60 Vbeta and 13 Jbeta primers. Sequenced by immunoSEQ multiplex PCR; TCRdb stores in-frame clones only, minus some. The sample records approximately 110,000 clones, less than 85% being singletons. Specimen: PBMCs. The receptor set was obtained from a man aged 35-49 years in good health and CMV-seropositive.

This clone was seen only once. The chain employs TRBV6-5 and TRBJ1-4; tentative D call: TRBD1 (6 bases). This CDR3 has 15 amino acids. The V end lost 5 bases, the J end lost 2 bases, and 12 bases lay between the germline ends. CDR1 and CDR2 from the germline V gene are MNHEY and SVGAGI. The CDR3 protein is CASSTRGATNEKLFF. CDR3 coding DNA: TGTGCCAGCAGTACCCGGGGGGCGACTAATGAAAAACTGTTTTTT.

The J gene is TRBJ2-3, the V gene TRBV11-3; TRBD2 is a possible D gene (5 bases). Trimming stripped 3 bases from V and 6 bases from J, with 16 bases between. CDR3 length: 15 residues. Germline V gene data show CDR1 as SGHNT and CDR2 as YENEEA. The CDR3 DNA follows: TGTGCCAGCAGCTTGGAGGCGGCGGAGGTGGATACGCAGTATTTT. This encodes CASSLEAAEVDTQYF.

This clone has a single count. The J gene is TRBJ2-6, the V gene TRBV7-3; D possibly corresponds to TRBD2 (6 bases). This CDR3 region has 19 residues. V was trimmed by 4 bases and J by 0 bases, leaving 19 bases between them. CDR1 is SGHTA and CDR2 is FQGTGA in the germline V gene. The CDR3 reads CASSSPGTFSVSGANVLTF. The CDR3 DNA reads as TGTGCCAGCAGCTCACCGGGGACTTTTTCCGTCTCTGGGGCCAACGTCCTGACTTTC. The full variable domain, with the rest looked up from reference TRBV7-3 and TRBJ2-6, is GAGVSQTPSNKVTEKGKYVELRCDPISGHTALYWYRQSLGQGPEFLIYFQGTGAADDSGLPNDRFFAVRPEGSVSTLKIQRTERGDSAVYLCASSSPGTFSVSGANVLTFGAGSRLTVL.

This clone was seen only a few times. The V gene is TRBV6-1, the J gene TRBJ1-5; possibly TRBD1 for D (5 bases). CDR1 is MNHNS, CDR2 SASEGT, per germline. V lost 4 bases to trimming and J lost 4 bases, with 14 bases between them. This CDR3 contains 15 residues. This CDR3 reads CASSGGLDPNQPQHF. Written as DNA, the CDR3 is TGTGCCAGCAGTGGGGGCCTGGATCCGAATCAGCCCCAGCATTTT.

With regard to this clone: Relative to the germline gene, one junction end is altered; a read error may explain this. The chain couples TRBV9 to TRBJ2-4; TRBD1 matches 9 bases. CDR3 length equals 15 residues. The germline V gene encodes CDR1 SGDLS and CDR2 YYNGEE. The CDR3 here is CASSAGTGPKNSQYF. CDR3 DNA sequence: TGTGCCAGCAGCGCTGGGACAGGGCCCAAAAACAGTCAGTACTTC.

The CDR3 coding sequence is TGTGCCAGCAGCTTAGGGGGGGGGAGCCCATACGAGCAGTACTTC. Translation: CASSLGGGSPYEQYF. J is TRBJ2-7 and V is TRBV11-3; TRBD2 agrees at 7 bases. Per germline, CDR1 SGHNT and CDR2 YENEEA. The CDR3 runs 15 residues. With 1 base clipped from V and 4 bases from J, the junction kept 7 bases outside the gene matches.

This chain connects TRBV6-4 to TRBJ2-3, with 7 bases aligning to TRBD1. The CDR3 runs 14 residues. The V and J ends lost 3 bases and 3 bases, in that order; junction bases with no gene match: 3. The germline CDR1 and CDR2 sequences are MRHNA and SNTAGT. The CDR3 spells CASSEGQTTDTQYF. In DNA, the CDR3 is TGTGCCAGCAGTGAGGGACAGACGACAGATACGCAGTATTTT.

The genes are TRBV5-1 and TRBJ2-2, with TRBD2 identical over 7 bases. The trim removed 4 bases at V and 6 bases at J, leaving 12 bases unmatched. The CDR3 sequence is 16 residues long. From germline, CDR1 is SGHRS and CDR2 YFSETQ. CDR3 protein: CASSPRGREAAGELFF. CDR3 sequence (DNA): TGCGCCAGCAGCCCCCGGGGGAGGGAGGCTGCCGGGGAGCTGTTTTTT.

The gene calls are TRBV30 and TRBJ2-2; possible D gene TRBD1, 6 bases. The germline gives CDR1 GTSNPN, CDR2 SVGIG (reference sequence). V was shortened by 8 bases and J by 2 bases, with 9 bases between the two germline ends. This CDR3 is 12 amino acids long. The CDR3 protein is CARTENTGELFF. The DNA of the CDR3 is TGTGCCCGGACAGAAAACACCGGGGAGCTGTTTTTT.

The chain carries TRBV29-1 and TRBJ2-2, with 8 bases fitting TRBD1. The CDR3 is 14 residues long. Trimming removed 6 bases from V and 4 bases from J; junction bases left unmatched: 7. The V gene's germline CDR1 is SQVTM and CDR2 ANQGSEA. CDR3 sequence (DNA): TGCAGCGTCCTACAGGGGGTCGGCACCGGGGAGCTGTTTTTT. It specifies CSVLQGVGTGELFF.

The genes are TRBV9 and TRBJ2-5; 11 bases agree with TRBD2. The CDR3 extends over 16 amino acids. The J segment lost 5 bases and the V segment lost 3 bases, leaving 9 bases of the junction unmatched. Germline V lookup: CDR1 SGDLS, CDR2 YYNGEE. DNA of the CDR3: TGTGCCAGCAGCGCTTCCTCCGGGACTAGCGGCGAGACCCAGTACTTC. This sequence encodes CASSASSGTSGETQYF. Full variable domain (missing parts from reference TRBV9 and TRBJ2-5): DSGVTQTPKHLITATGQRVTLRCSPRSGDLSVYWYQQSLDQGLQFLIQYYNGEERAKGNILERFSAQQFPDLHSELNLSSLELGDSALYFCASSASSGTSGETQYFGPGTRLLVL.

DNA of the CDR3: TGTGCCAGCAGCTCCGGACAGGGACAGTACGAGCAGTACTTC. This translates into CASSSGQGQYEQYF. V and J are TRBV5-4 and TRBJ2-7; TRBD1 aligns across 8 bases. Germline assignment: CDR1 SGHNT and CDR2 YYREEE (reference sequence). With V trimmed by 3 bases and J by 4 bases, 6 bases remained unmatched. There are 14 residues in the CDR3.

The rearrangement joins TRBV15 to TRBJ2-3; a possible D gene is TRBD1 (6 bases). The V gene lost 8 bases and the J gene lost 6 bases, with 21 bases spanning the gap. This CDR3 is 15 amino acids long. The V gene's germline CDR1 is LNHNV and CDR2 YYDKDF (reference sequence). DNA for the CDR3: TGTGCCACCCATGGGGGCGGACCTCGGCGGGATACGCAGTATTTT. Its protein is CATHGGGPRRDTQYF. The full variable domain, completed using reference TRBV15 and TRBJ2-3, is DAMVIQNPRYQVTQFGKPVTLSCSQTLNHNVMYWYQQKSSQAPKLLFHYYDKDFNNEADTPDNFQSRRPNTSFCFLDIRSPGLGDTAMYLCATHGGGPRRDTQYFGPGTRLTVL.

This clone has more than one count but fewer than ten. CDR3 loop: CASSIPGRGAGYGYTF. The CDR3 nucleotides read TGTGCCAGTAGTATACCGGGCAGGGGCGCGGGCTATGGCTACACCTTC. The chain carries TRBV19 and TRBJ1-2, with D possibly matching TRBD1 (6 bases). Trimming removed 2 bases at V and 4 bases at J, with 17 bases between. This CDR3 contains 16 residues. In germline, CDR1 is LNHDA, CDR2 SQIVND (reference sequence).

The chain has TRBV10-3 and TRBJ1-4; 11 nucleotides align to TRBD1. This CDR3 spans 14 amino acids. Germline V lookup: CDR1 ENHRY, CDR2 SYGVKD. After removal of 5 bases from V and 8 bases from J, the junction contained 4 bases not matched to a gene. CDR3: CAISRTGGVEKLFF. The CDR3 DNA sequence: TGTGCCATCAGTCGGACAGGGGGCGTGGAAAAACTGTTTTTT.